The table lists the clone carrying this T cell receptor beta chain with many counts. No antigen is known for it. The data were obtained in a study of T cell repertoires in cytomegalovirus infection. Whole-study context: Carrying CMV and the relevant HLA type showed in public TCR beta signatures.

The length of the CDR3 is 14 residues. Germline CDR1 and CDR2: ENHRY and SYGVKD. Trimming shortened V by 0 bases and J by 3 bases, and 9 bases separated the two germline ends. Study-wide results and caveats: Pooled public TCR beta family frequency picked out CMV carriers with the relevant HLA.

Using its own MiXCR run on the reads, TCRdb lists one record per CDR3 protein. In the table there are approximately 500,000 distinct CDR3 sequences, 10% to 12% of which are singletons. The gene calls are TRBV10-3 and TRBJ2-7; the D gene is possibly TRBD2 (5 bases). This TCR came from a human donor in good health (CMV status not recorded). Some clones in this sample may be carry-over from other donors' samples. Sequencing was carried out using PBMCs. CDR3 nucleotides: TGTGCCATCAGTGAGTCGCCACGGGACTACGAGCAGTACTTC. Protein: CAISESPRDYEQYF.